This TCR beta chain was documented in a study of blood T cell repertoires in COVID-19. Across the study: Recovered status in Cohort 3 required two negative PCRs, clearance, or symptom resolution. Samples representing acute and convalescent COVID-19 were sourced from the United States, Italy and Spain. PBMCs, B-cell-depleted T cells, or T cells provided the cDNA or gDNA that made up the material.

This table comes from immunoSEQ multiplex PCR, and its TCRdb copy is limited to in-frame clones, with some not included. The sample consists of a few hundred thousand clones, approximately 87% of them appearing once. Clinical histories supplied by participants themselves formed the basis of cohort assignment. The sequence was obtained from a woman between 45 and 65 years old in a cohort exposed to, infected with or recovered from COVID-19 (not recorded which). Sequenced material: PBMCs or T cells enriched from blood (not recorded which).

The CDR3 here is CASSYSSSLPGGYTF. The CDR3 region has the DNA TGTGCCAGCAGTTACTCGAGCAGCCTCCCGGGTGGCTACACCTTC. This rearrangement joins TRBV6-5 to TRBJ1-2; D gene unclear. There are 15 residues in the CDR3. Between the trimmed V and J ends, which lost 0 bases and 7 bases, there was a span of 15 bases. Per germline, CDR1 MNHEY and CDR2 SVGAGI.